The sequence of this T cell receptor (beta chain) was determined in a study of T cell changes during pregnancy in multiple sclerosis. Only in-frame clones appear in the TCRdb table, and some are missing; sequencing was by immunoSEQ multiplex PCR. The data show about 59,000 clones, 90% to 95% seen once. The CDR3 has 13 amino acids. V gave up 6 bases and J gave up 3 bases, with 11 bases separating them. Germline loops: CDR1 MDHEN, CDR2 SYDVKM. The V call is TRBV28, the J call TRBJ1-2; D call uncertain. The clonotype was recovered from a female donor with multiple sclerosis, enrolled in a pregnancy study. The material was peripheral blood, obtained before pregnancy. The CDR3 DNA follows: TGTGCCAGCAGATCCCCCGGGGACTATGGCTACACCTTC. This codes for CASRSPGDYGYTF.